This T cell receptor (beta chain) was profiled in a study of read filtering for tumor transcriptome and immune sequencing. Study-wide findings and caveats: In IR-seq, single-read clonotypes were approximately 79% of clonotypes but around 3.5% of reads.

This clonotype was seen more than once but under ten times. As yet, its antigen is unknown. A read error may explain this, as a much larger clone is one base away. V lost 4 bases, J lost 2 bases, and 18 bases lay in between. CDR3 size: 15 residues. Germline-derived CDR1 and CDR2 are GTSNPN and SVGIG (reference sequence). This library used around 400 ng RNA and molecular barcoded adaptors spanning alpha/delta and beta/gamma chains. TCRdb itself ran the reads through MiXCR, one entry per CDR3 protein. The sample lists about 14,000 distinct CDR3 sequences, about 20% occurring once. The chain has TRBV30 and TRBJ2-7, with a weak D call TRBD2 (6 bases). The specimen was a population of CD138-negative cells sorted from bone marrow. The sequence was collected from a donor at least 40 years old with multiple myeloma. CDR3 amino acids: CAWTLGPSGAYEQYF. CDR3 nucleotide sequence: TGTGCCTGGACTTTGGGACCATCGGGGGCCTACGAGCAGTACTTC.